This is a list of T cell receptor beta chains from one sample in a study of T cell responses to AZD1222 COVID-19 vaccine. Clones were read by immunoSEQ multiplex PCR, and TCRdb kept only the in-frame ones, dropping some. The sample includes about 140,000 clones, approximately 93% of them seen just once. This specimen was peripheral blood, taken after recovery from COVID-19. The source is an adult who had recovered from COVID-19. Both conserved end residues are part of each CDR3. Fields, in order: D gene, J gene, clone size, V gene, CDR3 DNA, CDR3 protein. A D gene is named only where the DNA matches it firmly. The size field is filled for only some rows; it gives once, few, many or a size class.

d_gene: TRBD1
j_gene: TRBJ2-7
abundance: once
v_gene: TRBV7-9
CDR3nt: TGTGCCAGCAGCTTCGTAACAGGGGACGAGCAGTACTTC
CDR3aa: CASSFVTGDEQYF

d_gene: .
j_gene: TRBJ2-2
abundance: .
v_gene: TRBV11-2
CDR3nt: TGTGCCAGCAGCTTAGACGGGGGAGCTACCGGGGAGCTGTTTTTT
CDR3aa: CASSLDGGATGELFF

d_gene: .
j_gene: TRBJ2-7
abundance: .
v_gene: TRBV28
CDR3nt: TGTGCCAGCAAGAGGAACTTGGGTACCCACGAGCAGTACTTC
CDR3aa: CASKRNLGTHEQYF

d_gene: .
j_gene: TRBJ1-2
abundance: .
v_gene: TRBV5-6
CDR3nt: TGTGCCAGCAGCAGCCTCTCACGGGGGAACTATGGCTACACCTTC
CDR3aa: CASSSLSRGNYGYTF

d_gene: .
j_gene: TRBJ1-5
abundance: .
v_gene: TRBV6-6
CDR3nt: TGTGCCAGTTCTGTTGTACTAGGGGAGAGCGGGCAGCCCCAGCATTTT
CDR3aa: CASSVVLGESGQPQHF

d_gene: .
j_gene: TRBJ1-3
abundance: .
v_gene: TRBV28
CDR3nt: TGTGCCAGCACCACGGGACTCTCCTCTGGAAACACCATATATTTT
CDR3aa: CASTTGLSSGNTIYF

d_gene: .
j_gene: TRBJ1-4
abundance: .
v_gene: TRBV18
CDR3nt: TGTGCCAGCTCACAGTCCGGGACCCGGGCCGAAAAACTGTTTTTT
CDR3aa: CASSQSGTRAEKLFF

d_gene: TRBD2
j_gene: TRBJ2-3
abundance: .
v_gene: TRBV29-1
CDR3nt: TGCAGCGTTGAGGCTAGCGGGAGTAGAACAGATACGCAGTATTTT
CDR3aa: CSVEASGSRTDTQYF

d_gene: TRBD1
j_gene: TRBJ2-3
abundance: .
v_gene: TRBV6-4
CDR3nt: TGTGCCAGCAGTGACTTCCCAGGGGGCTCGGATACGCAGTATTTT
CDR3aa: CASSDFPGGSDTQYF

d_gene: TRBD1
j_gene: TRBJ2-1
abundance: .
v_gene: TRBV5-1
CDR3nt: TGCGCCAGCAGTAACACAGGGGCAAGCTCCTACAATGAGCAGTTCTTC
CDR3aa: CASSNTGASSYNEQFF

d_gene: .
j_gene: TRBJ2-1
abundance: .
v_gene: TRBV6-1
CDR3nt: TGTGCCAGCAGTGAATGGGGTAGCGGATACAATGAGCAGTTCTTC
CDR3aa: CASSEWGSGYNEQFF

d_gene: TRBD2
j_gene: TRBJ2-1
abundance: .
v_gene: TRBV27
CDR3nt: TGTGCCAGCAGTCAAATCCGGATAGCGGGACAATACAATGAGCAGTTCTTC
CDR3aa: CASSQIRIAGQYNEQFF

d_gene: .
j_gene: TRBJ1-6
abundance: .
v_gene: TRBV5-1
CDR3nt: TGCGCCAGCAGCTTGGCCGGGGGGCTTGCACCCAATTCACCCCTCCACTTT
CDR3aa: CASSLAGGLAPNSPLHF

d_gene: TRBD1
j_gene: TRBJ1-5
abundance: .
v_gene: TRBV7-8
CDR3nt: TGTGCCAGCAGCTTAGTTGGGACAGGGGGCTATAGCAATCAGCCCCAGCATTTT
CDR3aa: CASSLVGTGGYSNQPQHF

d_gene: .
j_gene: TRBJ2-1
abundance: .
v_gene: TRBV18
CDR3nt: TGTGCCAGCTCCCCCGAGGCTTTGAATGAGCAGTTCTTC
CDR3aa: CASSPEALNEQFF

d_gene: .
j_gene: TRBJ1-2
abundance: .
v_gene: TRBV6-1
CDR3nt: TGTGCCAGCAGTGTTTCGGGGGGGGTAGGTGGTGGCTACACCTTC
CDR3aa: CASSVSGGVGGGYTF

d_gene: TRBD1
j_gene: TRBJ1-4
abundance: .
v_gene: TRBV3-1/TRBV3-2
CDR3nt: TGTGCCAGCAGCCTCCGGGACAGGGCCAATGAAAAACTGTTTTTT
CDR3aa: CASSLRDRANEKLFF

d_gene: .
j_gene: TRBJ2-7
abundance: .
v_gene: TRBV7-9
CDR3nt: TGTGCCAGCAGTTCTAGCGCAGCATCCTACGAGCAGTACTTC
CDR3aa: CASSSSAASYEQYF

d_gene: TRBD2
j_gene: TRBJ2-7
abundance: few
v_gene: TRBV4-1
CDR3nt: TGCGCCAGCAGCCAAGTATTAGCGGGAGGGGAAAACGAGCAGTACTTC
CDR3aa: CASSQVLAGGENEQYF

d_gene: .
j_gene: TRBJ2-3
abundance: .
v_gene: TRBV20-1
CDR3nt: TGCAGTGCTAGAGGGCCCGATACGCAGTATTTT
CDR3aa: CSARGPDTQYF

d_gene: .
j_gene: TRBJ2-3
abundance: once
v_gene: TRBV9
CDR3nt: TGTGCCAGCAGCGTAGCCAAGGACACGCCAGATACGCAGTATTTT
CDR3aa: CASSVAKDTPDTQYF

d_gene: TRBD1
j_gene: TRBJ2-3
abundance: .
v_gene: TRBV29-1
CDR3nt: TGCAGCGTTGAAACAGGGGCCACAGATACGCAGTATTTT
CDR3aa: CSVETGATDTQYF

d_gene: .
j_gene: TRBJ1-1
abundance: .
v_gene: TRBV30
CDR3nt: TGTGCCTGGAGTCCAGGGTTGGCTGAAGCTTTCTTT
CDR3aa: CAWSPGLAEAFF

d_gene: .
j_gene: TRBJ1-2
abundance: .
v_gene: TRBV30
CDR3nt: TGTGCCTGGAGTTCTCAGGGGAGGAGCGGCTACACCTTC
CDR3aa: CAWSSQGRSGYTF

d_gene: .
j_gene: TRBJ2-7
abundance: once
v_gene: TRBV29-1
CDR3nt: TGCAGCGTTGTGGAGCGAGGGAGAAGGTACGAGCAGTACTTC
CDR3aa: CSVVERGRRYEQYF

d_gene: .
j_gene: TRBJ1-4
abundance: .
v_gene: TRBV4-1
CDR3nt: TGCGCCAGCAGCCAATTCCCGGGGTCGGGTAATGAAAAACTGTTTTTT
CDR3aa: CASSQFPGSGNEKLFF

d_gene: .
j_gene: TRBJ2-7
abundance: .
v_gene: TRBV15
CDR3nt: TGTGCCACCAGCAGAGGCTCCGGGACCTCGAGAGAGCAGTACTTC
CDR3aa: CATSRGSGTSREQYF

d_gene: TRBD1
j_gene: TRBJ2-5
abundance: .
v_gene: TRBV19
CDR3nt: TGTGCCAGTAGTATAGATGGGACAGGAGAGACCCAGTACTTC
CDR3aa: CASSIDGTGETQYF

d_gene: TRBD1
j_gene: TRBJ1-4
abundance: .
v_gene: TRBV7-9
CDR3nt: TGTGCCAGCAGCCAAACTACAGGGGGGACTGAAAAACTGTTTTTT
CDR3aa: CASSQTTGGTEKLFF

d_gene: .
j_gene: TRBJ1-5
abundance: .
v_gene: TRBV6-2/TRBV6-3
CDR3nt: TGTGCCAGCAGTACCCGAGGCCAGGGAAGTAATCAGCCCCAGCATTTT
CDR3aa: CASSTRGQGSNQPQHF

d_gene: .
j_gene: TRBJ1-2
abundance: .
v_gene: TRBV11-2
CDR3nt: TGTGCCAGCAGCTTACGGAGCCTAGGAGGGGACTATGGCTACACCTTC
CDR3aa: CASSLRSLGGDYGYTF

d_gene: TRBD2
j_gene: TRBJ2-7
abundance: .
v_gene: TRBV18
CDR3nt: TGTGCCAGCTCTATAGCGGGAGGGTTCTACGAGCAGTACTTC
CDR3aa: CASSIAGGFYEQYF

d_gene: .
j_gene: TRBJ2-7
abundance: .
v_gene: TRBV7-2
CDR3nt: TGTGCCAGCAGCTTAGTGTTCGCCGAGCAGTACTTC
CDR3aa: CASSLVFAEQYF

d_gene: .
j_gene: TRBJ2-3
abundance: .
v_gene: TRBV20-1
CDR3nt: TGCAGTGCTAGTAGGGGATACACAGATACGCAGTATTTT
CDR3aa: CSASRGYTDTQYF

d_gene: .
j_gene: TRBJ1-4
abundance: .
v_gene: TRBV5-1
CDR3nt: TGCGCCAGCAGCCCCGGGGACGCGGGGATGTTTTTT
CDR3aa: CASSPGDAGMFF

d_gene: TRBD2
j_gene: TRBJ2-2
abundance: .
v_gene: TRBV24-1
CDR3nt: TGTGCCACCAGTGATTTCCTGGGACTAGCGGGAGCCGGGGAGCTGTTTTTT
CDR3aa: CATSDFLGLAGAGELFF